This record covers a single TCR beta chain. The antigen is not known. The time point is: peripheral blood 6 weeks after treatment start. Samples were collected from each patient before treatment and during treatment. Each patient gave between 1 and 8 of them in total. Produced via immunoSEQ multiplex PCR; TCRdb's table is partial and in-frame only. The data show more than 95,000 clones, around nine tenths seen once. The CDR3 consists of 11 residues. Trimming removed 5 bases at V and 19 bases at J, with 18 bases between. Germline V gives CDR1 DFQATT, CDR2 SNEGSKA (reference sequence). The sample belongs to a study of PD-L1 blockade in urothelial cancer. Study-level background: Males with bladder-origin urothelial cancer made up about 85% of the roughly 29 patients.

General study results and limits: Durable benefit was linked to greater 3-week expansion of tumor-associated blood clones.

The chain recombines TRBV20-1 with TRBJ1-6, with D possibly TRBD1 on 6 matching bases. Here the sequenced sample was PBMCs, taken around atezolizumab (anti-PD-L1) treatment. This receptor was identified in a man in his 60s with urothelial cancer. The CDR3: CSALQGSPLHF. For the CDR3, the DNA is TGCAGTGCTTTACAGGGATCGCCTCTTCACTTT.